The rows below give T cell receptor beta chains drawn from one sample of a study of PD-1 blockade in classical Hodgkin lymphoma. The assay was immunoSEQ multiplex PCR, and TCRdb's table has in-frame clones only and misses some. The data contain just over 25,000 clones, around 67% of them seen just once; the ten biggest clones take up approximately 10%. The sample in question was peripheral blood mononuclear cells (PBMCs), obtained before the second cycle of nivolumab. The receptors were gathered from a human donor with classical Hodgkin lymphoma. Both conserved end residues are part of each CDR3. D genes are given only for firm matches. For some rows the clone size is stated as once, few or many, or as a class when expanded; others skip it.

v_call: TRBV27
d_call: -
clone_size: medium-sized
j_call: TRBJ1-1
cdr3_nt: TGTGCCAGCAGTACGTTAGGGCCGAACACTGAAGCTTTCTTT
cdr3_aa: CASSTLGPNTEAFF

v_call: TRBV14
d_call: -
clone_size: medium-sized
j_call: TRBJ1-1
cdr3_nt: TGTGCCAGCAGTCCTGGGGGGGCGGCAGCTTTCTTT
cdr3_aa: CASSPGGAAAFF

v_call: TRBV5-6
d_call: -
clone_size: few
j_call: TRBJ2-7
cdr3_nt: TGTGCCAGCAGCTACCGAGTTTCCTTCTCCTACGAGCAGTACTTC
cdr3_aa: CASSYRVSFSYEQYF

v_call: TRBV28
d_call: -
clone_size: -
j_call: TRBJ1-5
cdr3_nt: TGTGCCAGCAGTGTGGTAGTCCAGCCCCAGCATTTT
cdr3_aa: CASSVVVQPQHF

v_call: TRBV5-1
d_call: TRBD1
clone_size: -
j_call: TRBJ1-3
cdr3_nt: TGCGCCAGCAGCTCCGGACAGGGGCGAGGAAACACCATATATTTT
cdr3_aa: CASSSGQGRGNTIYF

v_call: TRBV5-1
d_call: TRBD1
clone_size: -
j_call: TRBJ2-7
cdr3_nt: TGCGCCAGCAGCTTGGAACCGGGACAGGGACCATCCTACGAGCAGTACTTC
cdr3_aa: CASSLEPGQGPSYEQYF

v_call: TRBV28
d_call: -
clone_size: -
j_call: TRBJ2-7
cdr3_nt: TGTGCCAGCAGCCAGGGGACCTCCTACGAGCAGTACTTC
cdr3_aa: CASSQGTSYEQYF

v_call: TRBV4-1
d_call: -
clone_size: -
j_call: TRBJ2-2
cdr3_nt: TGCGCCAGCAGCCAAGATAAAGTAGGAGGGGAACACCGGGGAGCTGTTTTT
cdr3_aa: CASSQDKVGGEHRGAVF

v_call: TRBV2
d_call: -
clone_size: -
j_call: TRBJ1-5
cdr3_nt: TGTGCCAGCAGTGTAGAGTTCAATAGCAATCAGCCCCAGCATTTT
cdr3_aa: CASSVEFNSNQPQHF

v_call: TRBV5-1
d_call: -
clone_size: -
j_call: TRBJ2-5
cdr3_nt: TGCGCCAGCAGCTTAGCCGGGACAAGACAAGAGACCCAGTACTTC
cdr3_aa: CASSLAGTRQETQYF

v_call: TRBV30
d_call: -
clone_size: few
j_call: TRBJ2-5
cdr3_nt: TGTGCCTGGGCAAATTTTCGACAGGAGGAAGAGACCCAGTACTTC
cdr3_aa: CAWANFRQEEETQYF

v_call: TRBV19
d_call: TRBD1
clone_size: -
j_call: TRBJ1-1
cdr3_nt: TGTGCCAGTAGTATGTATTGGACAGGGGGAACTGAAGCTTTCTTT
cdr3_aa: CASSMYWTGGTEAFF

v_call: TRBV27
d_call: -
clone_size: -
j_call: TRBJ2-7
cdr3_nt: TGTGCCAGCAGATCGGTCTACGAGCAGTACTTC
cdr3_aa: CASRSVYEQYF

v_call: TRBV28
d_call: -
clone_size: -
j_call: TRBJ1-5
cdr3_nt: TGTGCCAGCAGCAGGGGCGTTAGCAATCAGCCCCAGCATTTT
cdr3_aa: CASSRGVSNQPQHF

v_call: TRBV2
d_call: TRBD2
clone_size: -
j_call: TRBJ2-1
cdr3_nt: TGTGCCAGCACCCGACTAGCGGGAAGGTACAATGAGCAGTTCTTC
cdr3_aa: CASTRLAGRYNEQFF

v_call: TRBV6-5
d_call: TRBD2
clone_size: -
j_call: TRBJ2-5
cdr3_nt: TGTGCCAGCAGTTGGGTTAGCGGGAGTATTTGGGAGGCCCAGTACTTC
cdr3_aa: CASSWVSGSIWEAQYF

v_call: TRBV7-3
d_call: TRBD1
clone_size: -
j_call: TRBJ2-3
cdr3_nt: TGTGCCAGCAGCCTTACAGGGGGCCTCGATACGCAGTATTTT
cdr3_aa: CASSLTGGLDTQYF

v_call: TRBV7-2
d_call: -
clone_size: -
j_call: TRBJ2-5
cdr3_nt: TGTGCCAGCAGCTATGCTTCCCAAGAGACCCAGTACTTC
cdr3_aa: CASSYASQETQYF

v_call: TRBV6-5
d_call: -
clone_size: -
j_call: TRBJ2-5
cdr3_nt: TGTGCCAGCAGTCGGAGTGATGGGACCCAGTACTTC
cdr3_aa: CASSRSDGTQYF

v_call: TRBV28
d_call: -
clone_size: -
j_call: TRBJ2-5
cdr3_nt: TGTGCCAGCAGCTCCCACTTTCGAGGCCAGGGGGGCCAAGAGACCCAGTACTTC
cdr3_aa: CASSSHFRGQGGQETQYF

v_call: TRBV10-2
d_call: -
clone_size: once
j_call: TRBJ2-5
cdr3_nt: TGCGCCAGCAGTGAGTTCCGGACGTTACGGGAGACCCAGTACTTC
cdr3_aa: CASSEFRTLRETQYF

v_call: TRBV19
d_call: -
clone_size: -
j_call: TRBJ1-2
cdr3_nt: TGTGCCAGTAGGGGCACGGGGGAACCCTCTAACTATGGCTACACCTTC
cdr3_aa: CASRGTGEPSNYGYTF

v_call: TRBV29-1
d_call: -
clone_size: few
j_call: TRBJ2-6
cdr3_nt: TGCAGCGTTGCTACGGGCTTCAGCTCTGGGGCCAACGTCCTGACTTTC
cdr3_aa: CSVATGFSSGANVLTF

v_call: TRBV10-3
d_call: -
clone_size: -
j_call: TRBJ2-2
cdr3_nt: TGTGCCATCAGTGGGGGATCCGGGGAGCTGTTTTTT
cdr3_aa: CAISGGSGELFF

v_call: TRBV4-3
d_call: -
clone_size: -
j_call: TRBJ1-4
cdr3_nt: TGCGCCAGCAGCCAAGAGCCGCGGGGGAAACTGTTTTTT
cdr3_aa: CASSQEPRGKLFF

v_call: TRBV6-6
d_call: TRBD1
clone_size: -
j_call: TRBJ1-2
cdr3_nt: TGTGCCAGCGATCGAACCGGGACAGGGTATGGCTACACCTTC
cdr3_aa: CASDRTGTGYGYTF

v_call: TRBV5-5
d_call: -
clone_size: -
j_call: TRBJ1-2
cdr3_nt: TGTGCCAGCAGCTTGGGGGTTCGTGGCTACACCTTC
cdr3_aa: CASSLGVRGYTF

v_call: TRBV19
d_call: -
clone_size: -
j_call: TRBJ2-2
cdr3_nt: TGTGCCAGTAGTAACGGAGGGGGCACCGGGGAGCTGTTTTTT
cdr3_aa: CASSNGGGTGELFF

v_call: TRBV7-8
d_call: -
clone_size: -
j_call: TRBJ2-1
cdr3_nt: TGTGCCAGCAGCTTAGTCGTGGCCGGCGATGAGCAGTTCTTC
cdr3_aa: CASSLVVAGDEQFF

v_call: TRBV6-5
d_call: TRBD1
clone_size: few
j_call: TRBJ2-7
cdr3_nt: TGTGCCAGCAGTTACCCGACAGGGTCAGGAGTCCACGAGCAGTACTTC
cdr3_aa: CASSYPTGSGVHEQYF

v_call: TRBV19
d_call: TRBD1
clone_size: -
j_call: TRBJ1-4
cdr3_nt: TGTGCCAGTAGAAGACAGGGGGCGGAGAATGAAAAACTGTTTTTT
cdr3_aa: CASRRQGAENEKLFF

v_call: TRBV9
d_call: -
clone_size: -
j_call: TRBJ2-3
cdr3_nt: TGTGCCAGCAGTTATAGTCAGGCAGATACGCAGTATTTT
cdr3_aa: CASSYSQADTQYF

v_call: TRBV6-6
d_call: -
clone_size: -
j_call: TRBJ1-1
cdr3_nt: TGTGCCAGCACCACAAACACTGAAGCTTTCTTT
cdr3_aa: CASTTNTEAFF

v_call: TRBV2
d_call: -
clone_size: -
j_call: TRBJ2-2
cdr3_nt: TGTGCCAGCAGAGAAGAGAACACCGGGGAGCTGTTTTTT
cdr3_aa: CASREENTGELFF

v_call: TRBV7-2
d_call: -
clone_size: -
j_call: TRBJ2-2
cdr3_nt: TGTGCCAGCAGCTCGAACACCGGGGAGCTGTTTTTT
cdr3_aa: CASSSNTGELFF

v_call: TRBV19
d_call: TRBD2
clone_size: -
j_call: TRBJ2-7
cdr3_nt: TGTGCCAGTAGTACGCAGGCGGGGGTCTACGAGCAGTACTTC
cdr3_aa: CASSTQAGVYEQYF

v_call: TRBV7-9
d_call: -
clone_size: -
j_call: TRBJ2-5
cdr3_nt: TGTGCCAGCAGCCCCGACGTCATCCAAGAGACCCAGTACTTC
cdr3_aa: CASSPDVIQETQYF

v_call: TRBV7-8
d_call: -
clone_size: once
j_call: TRBJ1-4
cdr3_nt: TGTGCCAGCAGCTCCGGACAGCGGACAACTAATGAAAAACTGTTTTTT
cdr3_aa: CASSSGQRTTNEKLFF

v_call: TRBV7-2
d_call: TRBD2
clone_size: once
j_call: TRBJ2-7
cdr3_nt: TGTGCCAGCAGCACCATAGCGGGTAGCTCCTACGAGCAGTACTTC
cdr3_aa: CASSTIAGSSYEQYF

v_call: TRBV28
d_call: -
clone_size: few
j_call: TRBJ1-4
cdr3_nt: TGTGCCAGCAGTCTCTCAGGGGACGGTAATGAAAAACTGTTTTTT
cdr3_aa: CASSLSGDGNEKLFF

v_call: TRBV11-2
d_call: -
clone_size: -
j_call: TRBJ1-1
cdr3_nt: TGTGCCAGCAGCTTACAGGGAGCGAACACTGAAGCTTTCTTT
cdr3_aa: CASSLQGANTEAFF

v_call: TRBV11-2
d_call: -
clone_size: -
j_call: TRBJ2-2
cdr3_nt: TGTGCCAGCAGCAAGGGGGGCCCAGGGGAAGGGGAGCTGTTTTTT
cdr3_aa: CASSKGGPGEGELFF

v_call: TRBV5-4
d_call: TRBD1
clone_size: -
j_call: TRBJ1-2
cdr3_nt: TGTGCCAGCAGCTCGGGACAGAACTATGGCTACACCTTC
cdr3_aa: CASSSGQNYGYTF